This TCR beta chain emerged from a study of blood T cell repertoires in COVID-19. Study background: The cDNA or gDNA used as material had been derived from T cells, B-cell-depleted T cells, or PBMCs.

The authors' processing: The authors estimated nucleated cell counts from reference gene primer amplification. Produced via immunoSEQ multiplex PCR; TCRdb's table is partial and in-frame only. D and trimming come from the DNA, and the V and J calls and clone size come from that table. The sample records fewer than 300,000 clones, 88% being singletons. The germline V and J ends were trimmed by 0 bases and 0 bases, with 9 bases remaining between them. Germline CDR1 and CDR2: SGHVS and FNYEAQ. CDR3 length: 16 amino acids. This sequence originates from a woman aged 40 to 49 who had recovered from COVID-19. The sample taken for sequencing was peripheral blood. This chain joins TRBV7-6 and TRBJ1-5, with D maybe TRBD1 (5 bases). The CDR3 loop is CASSLAIGASNQPQHF. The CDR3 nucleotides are TGTGCCAGCAGCTTAGCTATAGGGGCTAGCAATCAGCCCCAGCATTTT.